Listed here are 22 T cell receptor beta chains from one sample, sequenced in a study of blood T cell repertoires in COVID-19. Produced via immunoSEQ multiplex PCR; TCRdb's table is partial and in-frame only. The top ten hold around 2.8% of the sample, which has about 270,000 clones, 85% to 95% seen once. Sequenced: PBMCs or T cells enriched from blood (not recorded which). Receptors were obtained from a middle-aged man who had been exposed to COVID-19.

This chain connects TRBV7-9 to TRBJ2-7; 14 bases agree with TRBD2. The germline V gene has CDR1 SEHNR and CDR2 FQNEAQ (reference sequence). The CDR3 extends over 17 amino acids. J was trimmed by 5 bases and V by 0 bases; bases with no gene match: 6. The CDR3 spells CASSLASGTSGSNEQYF. Here the CDR3 DNA reads TGTGCCAGCAGCTTAGCGTCGGGGACTAGCGGGAGTAACGAGCAGTACTTC.

This clone was picked up a small number of times. The chain carries TRBV30 and TRBJ1-5, with D perhaps matching TRBD1 (5 bases). CDR1 is GTSNPN, CDR2 SVGIG, per germline (reference sequence). The CDR3 is 15 residues long. The V gene lost 3 bases and the J gene lost 0 bases, with 12 bases spanning the gap. CDR3 residues: CAWSQGLNSNQPQHF. The CDR3 DNA reads as TGTGCCTGGAGCCAGGGCCTTAATAGCAATCAGCCCCAGCATTTT.

The chain uses TRBV2 and TRBJ1-2; TRBD1 agrees at 10 bases. After removal of 6 bases from V and 4 bases from J, the junction contained 2 bases not matched to a gene. CDR1 SNHLY and CDR2 FYNNEI come from the germline V gene. The CDR3 loop spans 13 amino acids. The CDR3 bases are TGTGCCAGCAGGGACAGGGGGGCCTATGGCTACACCTTC. Translating gives CASRDRGAYGYTF.

The V and J genes are TRBV7-9 and TRBJ2-7; a weak D match, TRBD2 (6 bases). This CDR3 has 16 residues. The V end was cut by 5 bases, the J end by 3 bases, with 20 bases between. Germline CDR1 is SEHNR and CDR2 is FQNEAQ (reference sequence). CDR3 bases: TGTGCCAGCAGCCCTGAGACTAGTCCCACCGACTACGAGCAGTACTTC. It codes for CASSPETSPTDYEQYF.

V and J are TRBV15 and TRBJ2-2; D perhaps matches TRBD1 (5 bases). The V end lost 1 base, the J end lost 4 bases, and 10 bases lay between the germline ends. CDR1 and CDR2 (germline): LNHNV, YYDKDF (reference sequence). The CDR3 length is 15 residues. CDR3 protein: CATSRGIDSTGELFF. CDR3 in DNA: TGTGCCACCAGCAGAGGTATAGACAGCACCGGGGAGCTGTTTTTT.

CDR3 coding DNA: TGTGCCAGCAGTGAAATCGGTACTGGAAACACCATATATTTT. This sequence encodes CASSEIGTGNTIYF. V gene TRBV27 combines with J gene TRBJ1-3; D is undetermined. V was cut by 5 bases and J by 2 bases, with 10 bases left in between. The V gene's germline CDR1 is MNHEY and CDR2 SMNVEV (reference sequence). CDR3 length: 14 residues.

The chain couples TRBV30 to TRBJ1-5; 7 bases match TRBD1. V shed 1 base and J 3 bases; nucleotides not matched to a gene: 6. The germline V gene encodes CDR1 GTSNPN and CDR2 SVGIG (reference sequence). This CDR3 has 15 residues. This CDR3 reads CAWSGPGQYNQPQHF. CDR3 in DNA: TGTGCCTGGAGTGGACCGGGACAGTACAATCAGCCCCAGCATTTT.

The chain combines TRBV18 with TRBJ1-2; TRBD1 agrees at 7 bases. The CDR3 runs to 16 residues. CDR1 KGHSH and CDR2 LQKENI come from the germline V gene. Germline trimming cut 3 bases from V and 4 bases from J; bases unmatched to any gene: 11. The CDR3 DNA is TGTGCCAGCTCACCTCCGGGACAGCCGACAACCTATGGCTACACCTTC. Translating gives CASSPPGQPTTYGYTF.

This clone has a single count. V usage is TRBV30 and J usage is TRBJ2-5; 9 bases align to TRBD1. Per the germline V gene, CDR1 is GTSNPN and CDR2 is SVGIG (reference sequence). V shed 0 bases, J shed 4 bases, and the junction held 6 bases outside the gene matches. There are 15 residues in the CDR3. This chain's CDR3 is CAWSVGTGQSETQYF. Written as DNA, the CDR3 is TGTGCCTGGAGTGTAGGGACAGGGCAATCAGAGACCCAGTACTTC.

V is TRBV7-9 and J is TRBJ1-1; tentative D call: TRBD1 (5 bases). V was trimmed by 4 bases and J by 0 bases, leaving 6 bases between them. Per the germline V gene, CDR1 is SEHNR and CDR2 is FQNEAQ (reference sequence). The CDR3 covers 13 residues. CDR3 amino acids: CASSSTVNTEAFF. The CDR3 nucleotides are TGTGCCAGCAGCTCGACAGTGAACACTGAAGCTTTCTTT.

The gene calls are TRBV5-1 and TRBJ1-4, with TRBD1 matching 8 bases. In germline, CDR1 is SGHRS, CDR2 YFSETQ. With 4 bases clipped from V and 8 bases from J, the junction kept 13 bases outside the gene matches. CDR3 length equals 16 residues. CDR3 loop: CASSGGQGAFSEKLFF. CDR3 nucleotides: TGCGCCAGCAGCGGGGGCCAGGGGGCGTTCTCCGAAAAACTGTTTTTT. Complete variable domain (other parts from reference TRBV5-1 and TRBJ1-4): KAGVTQTPRYLIKTRGQQVTLSCSPISGHRSVSWYQQTPGQGLQFLFEYFSETQRNKGNFPGRFSGRQFSNSRSEMNVSTLELGDSALYLCASSGGQGAFSEKLFFGSGTQLSVL.

This clone was seen only once. V and J are TRBV3-1 (or the pseudogene TRBV3-2) and TRBJ1-1; D is unclear. The germline V and J ends were trimmed by 5 bases and 3 bases, with 10 bases remaining between them. Looked up from germline, CDR1 is LGHDT and CDR2 is YNNKEL (reference sequence). The length of the CDR3 is 13 residues. In DNA form, the CDR3 reads TGTGCCAGCAGCTCCGTTCTAGACACTGAAGCTTTCTTT. It is translated as CASSSVLDTEAFF.

The rearrangement links TRBV24-1 to TRBJ1-2; D possibly corresponds to TRBD1 (6 bases). This CDR3 spans 13 amino acids. Per germline, CDR1 KGHDR and CDR2 SFDVKD. The V gene lost 4 bases and the J gene lost 6 bases, with 11 bases spanning the gap. The CDR3 region is CATSDRGFHGYTF. The CDR3 nucleotides are TGTGCCACCAGTGACAGGGGATTTCATGGCTACACCTTC.

The chain has TRBV9 and TRBJ1-4; D might be TRBD1 (5 bases). V lost 0 bases to trimming and J lost 4 bases, with 10 bases between them. This CDR3 is 15 amino acids long. Germline V gives CDR1 SGDLS, CDR2 YYNGEE. The CDR3, as DNA: TGTGCCAGCAGCGTAGGTGGGGCCAATAATGAAAAACTGTTTTTT. This codes for CASSVGGANNEKLFF.

This clone was found once. V usage is TRBV2 and J usage is TRBJ2-7, with D tentatively TRBD2 (6 bases). CDR1 and CDR2 from the germline V gene are SNHLY and FYNNEI. V lost 1 base, J lost 7 bases, and 17 bases lay in between. The CDR3 has 15 residues. CDR3 residues: CASSEGGAGLREQYF. Written as DNA, the CDR3 is TGTGCCAGCAGTGAAGGGGGAGCGGGCCTGAGGGAGCAGTACTTC.

This chain joins TRBV28 and TRBJ1-4; D gene uncertain. With 6 bases removed from V and 9 bases from J, the gap between germline ends came to 11 bases. The CDR3 contains 12 residues. Germline lookup yields CDR1 MDHEN and CDR2 SYDVKM. This CDR3 is CASRRPSQKLFF. The CDR3 nucleotides read TGTGCCAGCAGGAGGCCCTCTCAAAAACTGTTTTTT.

The chain links TRBV4-2 to TRBJ2-2; TRBD2 matches at 15 bases. The CDR3 runs to 17 residues. J gave up 6 bases and V 4 bases, and 6 bases lay outside the gene matches. Germline assignment: CDR1 LGHNA and CDR2 YNFKEQ. CDR3 in amino acids: CASSPGLAGGNPGELFF. CDR3 nucleotides: TGTGCCAGCAGCCCGGGACTAGCGGGAGGAAACCCCGGGGAGCTGTTTTTT.

This chain links TRBV28 with TRBJ1-2; D is possibly TRBD1 (6 bases). Looked up from germline, CDR1 is MDHEN and CDR2 is SYDVKM. The V end was cut by 6 bases, the J end by 3 bases, with 8 bases between. The CDR3 covers 12 residues. The CDR3 here is CASRTGYYGYTF. The CDR3, as DNA: TGTGCCAGCAGGACAGGATACTATGGCTACACCTTC.

This sequence joins TRBV4-2 and TRBJ1-2; tentatively, D is TRBD1 (5 bases). Per the germline V gene, CDR1 is LGHNA and CDR2 is YNFKEQ. The CDR3 has 14 amino acids. V dropped 0 bases and J dropped 4 bases, with 9 bases sitting between them. CDR3 region: CASSQDLGPYGYTF. For the CDR3, the DNA is TGTGCCAGCAGCCAAGATCTGGGGCCCTATGGCTACACCTTC.

This clone was detected only a few times. The rearrangement joins TRBV29-1 to TRBJ2-1; a weak D match, TRBD2 (6 bases). The CDR3 is 14 residues long. The V end was cut by 7 bases, the J end by 2 bases, with 15 bases between. CDR1 SQVTM and CDR2 ANQGSEA come from the germline V gene. The CDR3: CSGGWAGTYNEQFF. The CDR3 DNA follows: TGCAGCGGGGGATGGGCGGGAACCTACAATGAGCAGTTCTTC.

This chain uses TRBV5-1 with TRBJ2-2; perhaps TRBD2 as D (6 bases). Trimming took 4 bases from V and 1 from J, leaving 14 bases between them. CDR1 SGHRS and CDR2 YFSETQ come from the germline V gene. CDR3 size: 16 residues. The CDR3 spells CASSIGTARNTGELFF. CDR3 in DNA: TGCGCCAGCAGCATCGGGACTGCCCGGAACACCGGGGAGCTGTTTTTT. Complete variable domain (other parts from reference TRBV5-1 and TRBJ2-2): KAGVTQTPRYLIKTRGQQVTLSCSPISGHRSVSWYQQTPGQGLQFLFEYFSETQRNKGNFPGRFSGRQFSNSRSEMNVSTLELGDSALYLCASSIGTARNTGELFFGEGSRLTVL.

DNA for the CDR3: TGTGCCAGCAGCGTAAATACTGGGGCCAACGTCCTGACTTTC. Its translation: CASSVNTGANVLTF. The rearrangement uses TRBV7-2 and TRBJ2-6, with D unclear. V was cut by 5 bases and J by 2 bases, with 7 bases left in between. The length of the CDR3 is 14 residues. Germline V CDR1 and CDR2: SGHTA, FQGNSA.